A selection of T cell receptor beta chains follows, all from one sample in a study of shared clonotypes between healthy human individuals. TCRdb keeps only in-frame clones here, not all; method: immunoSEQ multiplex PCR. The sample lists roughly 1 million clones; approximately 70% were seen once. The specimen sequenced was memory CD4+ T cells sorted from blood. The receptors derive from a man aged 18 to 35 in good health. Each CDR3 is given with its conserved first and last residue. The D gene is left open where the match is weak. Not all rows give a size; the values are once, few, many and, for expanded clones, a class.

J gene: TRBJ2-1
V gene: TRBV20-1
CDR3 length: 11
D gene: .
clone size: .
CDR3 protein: CSASVGNEQFF
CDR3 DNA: TGCAGTGCTAGCGTCGGAAATGAGCAGTTCTTC

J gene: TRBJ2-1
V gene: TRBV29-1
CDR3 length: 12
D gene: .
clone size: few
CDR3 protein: CSGVRSANEQFF
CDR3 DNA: TGCAGCGGGGTAAGGTCGGCCAATGAGCAGTTCTTC

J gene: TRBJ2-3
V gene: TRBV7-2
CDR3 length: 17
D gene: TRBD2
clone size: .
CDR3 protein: CASSLAGLAGSGDTQYF
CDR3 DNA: TGTGCCAGCAGCTTAGCGGGACTAGCGGGTTCGGGGGATACGCAGTATTTT

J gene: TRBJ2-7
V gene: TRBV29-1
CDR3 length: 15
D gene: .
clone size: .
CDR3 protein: CSVETPGRFGYEQYF
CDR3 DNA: TGCAGCGTTGAAACCCCTGGCAGGTTCGGCTACGAGCAGTACTTC

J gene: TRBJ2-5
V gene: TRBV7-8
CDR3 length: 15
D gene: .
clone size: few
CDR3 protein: CASSTSERYQETQYF
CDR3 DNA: TGTGCCAGCAGCACATCAGAACGGTACCAAGAGACCCAGTACTTC

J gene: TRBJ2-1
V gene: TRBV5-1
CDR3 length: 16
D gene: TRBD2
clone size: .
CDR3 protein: CASSSRGLAGFYEQFF
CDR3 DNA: TGCGCCAGCAGCTCACGAGGACTAGCGGGGTTTTATGAGCAGTTCTTC

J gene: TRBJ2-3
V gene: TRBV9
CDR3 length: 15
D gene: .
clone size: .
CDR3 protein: CASSLRWRGTDTQYF
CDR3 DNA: TGTGCCAGCAGCCTCCGGTGGAGGGGCACAGATACGCAGTATTTT

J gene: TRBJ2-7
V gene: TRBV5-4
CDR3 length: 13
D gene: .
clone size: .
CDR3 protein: CASSLGNSYEQYF
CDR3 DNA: TGTGCCAGCAGCTTAGGGAACTCCTACGAGCAGTACTTC

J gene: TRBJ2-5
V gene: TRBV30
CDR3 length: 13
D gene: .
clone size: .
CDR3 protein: CAWSKGGPETQYF
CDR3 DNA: TGTGCCTGGAGTAAGGGGGGGCCGGAGACCCAGTACTTC

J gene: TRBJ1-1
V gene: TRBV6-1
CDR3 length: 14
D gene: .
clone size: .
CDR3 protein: CASSEYEVNTEAFF
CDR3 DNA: TGTGCCAGCAGTGAATACGAGGTAAACACTGAAGCTTTCTTT

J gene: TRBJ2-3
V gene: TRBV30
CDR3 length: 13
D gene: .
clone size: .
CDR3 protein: CAWTLKGTDTQYF
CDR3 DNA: TGTGCCTGGACCCTGAAGGGCACAGATACGCAGTATTTT

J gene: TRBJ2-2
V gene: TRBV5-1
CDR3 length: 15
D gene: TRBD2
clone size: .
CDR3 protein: CASKYLAGDTGELFF
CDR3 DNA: TGCGCCAGCAAATATCTAGCGGGAGATACCGGGGAGCTGTTTTTT

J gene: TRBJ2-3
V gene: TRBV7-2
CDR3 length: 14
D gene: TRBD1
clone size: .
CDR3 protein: CASSPGQATDTQYF
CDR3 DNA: TGTGCCAGCAGCCCGGGACAGGCCACAGATACGCAGTATTTT

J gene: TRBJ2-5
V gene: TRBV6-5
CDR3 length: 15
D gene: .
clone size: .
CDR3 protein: CASSYGSDGWETQYF
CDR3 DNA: TGTGCCAGCAGTTACGGCAGCGACGGGTGGGAGACCCAGTACTTC

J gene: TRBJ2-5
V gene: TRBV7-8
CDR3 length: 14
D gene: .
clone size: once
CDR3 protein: CASSLRSNGETQYF
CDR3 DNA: TGTGCCAGCAGCTTACGTTCAAACGGGGAGACCCAGTACTTC

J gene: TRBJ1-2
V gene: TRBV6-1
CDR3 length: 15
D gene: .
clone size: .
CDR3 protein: CASSEQVRWDYGYTF
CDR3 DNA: TGTGCCAGCAGTGAACAGGTTAGGTGGGACTATGGCTACACCTTC

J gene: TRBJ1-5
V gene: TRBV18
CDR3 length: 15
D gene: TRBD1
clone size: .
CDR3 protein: CASSPGQTVIWPQHF
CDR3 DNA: TGTGCCAGCTCACCGGGACAGACCGTAATTTGGCCCCAGCATTTT

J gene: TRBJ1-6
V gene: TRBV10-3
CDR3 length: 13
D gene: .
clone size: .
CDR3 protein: CASGAGDNSPLHF
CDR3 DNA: TGTGCCTCGGGGGCGGGAGATAATTCACCCCTCCACTTT

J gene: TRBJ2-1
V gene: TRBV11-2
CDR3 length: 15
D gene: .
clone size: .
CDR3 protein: CASSRAGSSYNEQFF
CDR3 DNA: TGTGCCAGCAGCCGCGCAGGGAGCTCCTACAATGAGCAGTTCTTC

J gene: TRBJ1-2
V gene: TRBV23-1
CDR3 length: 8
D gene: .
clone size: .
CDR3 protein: CASRRRTF
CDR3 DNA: TGCGCCAGCAGGAGGCGGACCTTC

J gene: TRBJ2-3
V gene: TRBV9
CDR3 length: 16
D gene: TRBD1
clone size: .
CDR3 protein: CASSEGTGGLIHTQYF
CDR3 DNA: TGTGCCAGCAGCGAGGGGACAGGGGGCCTGATTCATACGCAGTATTTT

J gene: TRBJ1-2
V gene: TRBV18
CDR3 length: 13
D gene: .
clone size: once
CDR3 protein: CASSPTGGAGYTF
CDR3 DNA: TGTGCCAGCTCACCAACCGGAGGAGCTGGCTACACCTTC

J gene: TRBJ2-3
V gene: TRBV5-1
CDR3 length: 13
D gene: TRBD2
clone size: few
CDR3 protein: CASSQAGTDTQYF
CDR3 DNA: TGCGCCAGCAGCCAAGCGGGAACAGATACGCAGTATTTT

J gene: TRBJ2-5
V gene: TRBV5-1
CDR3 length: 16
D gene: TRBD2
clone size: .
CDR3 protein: CASSLNPGVAGETQYF
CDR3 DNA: TGCGCCAGCAGCTTAAATCCGGGAGTAGCGGGTGAGACCCAGTACTTC

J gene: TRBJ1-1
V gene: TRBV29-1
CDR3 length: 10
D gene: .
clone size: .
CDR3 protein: CSVGGTEAFF
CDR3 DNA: TGCAGCGTTGGAGGCACTGAAGCTTTCTTT

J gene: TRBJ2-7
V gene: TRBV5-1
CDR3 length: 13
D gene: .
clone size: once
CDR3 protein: CASSGLGQLEQYF
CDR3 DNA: TGCGCCAGCAGCGGATTAGGACAGCTCGAGCAGTACTTC

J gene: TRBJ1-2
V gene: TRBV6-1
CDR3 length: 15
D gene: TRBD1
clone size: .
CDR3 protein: CASNTGTAFSYGYTF
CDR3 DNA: TGTGCCAGCAACACCGGGACAGCCTTCAGCTATGGCTACACCTTC

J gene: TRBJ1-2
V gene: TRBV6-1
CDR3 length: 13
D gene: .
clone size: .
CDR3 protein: CASSELQQRGYTF
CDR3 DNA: TGTGCCAGCAGTGAACTTCAGCAGCGTGGCTACACCTTC